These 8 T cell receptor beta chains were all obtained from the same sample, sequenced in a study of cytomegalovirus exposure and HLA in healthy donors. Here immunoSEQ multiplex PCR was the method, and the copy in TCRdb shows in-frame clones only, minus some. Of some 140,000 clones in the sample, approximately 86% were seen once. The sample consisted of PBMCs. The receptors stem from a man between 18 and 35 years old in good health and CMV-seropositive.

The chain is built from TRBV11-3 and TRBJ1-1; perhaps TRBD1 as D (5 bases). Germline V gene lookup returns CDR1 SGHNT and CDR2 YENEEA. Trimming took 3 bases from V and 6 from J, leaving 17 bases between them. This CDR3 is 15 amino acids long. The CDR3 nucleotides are TGTGCCAGCAGCTTTTTTCGGGCAGGGAAGCCTGAAGCTTTCTTT. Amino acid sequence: CASSFFRAGKPEAFF.

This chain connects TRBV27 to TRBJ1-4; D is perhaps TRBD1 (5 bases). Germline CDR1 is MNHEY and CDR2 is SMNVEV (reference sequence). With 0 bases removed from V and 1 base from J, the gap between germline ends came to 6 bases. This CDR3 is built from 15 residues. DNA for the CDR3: TGTGCCAGCAGTTTATCGGGGGGAACTAATGAAAAACTGTTTTTT. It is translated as CASSLSGGTNEKLFF.

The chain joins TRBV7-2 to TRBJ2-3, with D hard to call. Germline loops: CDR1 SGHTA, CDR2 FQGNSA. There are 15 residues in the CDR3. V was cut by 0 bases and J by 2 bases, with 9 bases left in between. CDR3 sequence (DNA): TGTGCCAGCAGCTTAGCGTTCGCAGTCACAGATACGCAGTATTTT. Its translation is CASSLAFAVTDTQYF. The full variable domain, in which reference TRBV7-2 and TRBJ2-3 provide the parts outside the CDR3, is GAGVSQSPSNKVTEKGKDVELRCDPISGHTALYWYRQSLGQGLEFLIYFQGNSAPDKSGLPSDRFSAERTGGSVSTLTIQRTQQEDSAVYLCASSLAFAVTDTQYFGPGTRLTVL.

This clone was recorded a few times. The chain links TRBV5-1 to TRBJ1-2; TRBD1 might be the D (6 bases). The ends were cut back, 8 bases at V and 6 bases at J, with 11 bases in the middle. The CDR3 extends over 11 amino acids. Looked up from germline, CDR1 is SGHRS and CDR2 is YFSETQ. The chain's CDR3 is CASWGQDGYTF. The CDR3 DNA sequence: TGCGCCAGTTGGGGGCAGGATGGCTACACCTTC.

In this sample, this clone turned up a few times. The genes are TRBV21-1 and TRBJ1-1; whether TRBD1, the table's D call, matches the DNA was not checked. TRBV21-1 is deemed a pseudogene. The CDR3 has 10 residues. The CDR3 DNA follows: TGTGCCAGCAGCGGCAACCAAGCTTTCTTT. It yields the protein CASSGNQAFF.

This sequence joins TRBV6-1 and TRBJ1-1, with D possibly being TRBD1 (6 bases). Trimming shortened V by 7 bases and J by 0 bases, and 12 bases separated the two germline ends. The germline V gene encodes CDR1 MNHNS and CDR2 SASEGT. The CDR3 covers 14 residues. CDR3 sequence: CASIRGAVNTEAFF. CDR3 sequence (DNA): TGTGCCAGCATACGGGGGGCAGTGAACACTGAAGCTTTCTTT.

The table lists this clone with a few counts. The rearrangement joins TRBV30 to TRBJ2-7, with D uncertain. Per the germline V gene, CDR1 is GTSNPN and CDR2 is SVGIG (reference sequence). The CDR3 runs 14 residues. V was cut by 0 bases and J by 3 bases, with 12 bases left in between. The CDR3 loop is CAWSVRMPNYEQYF. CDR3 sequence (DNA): TGTGCCTGGAGTGTCAGGATGCCTAACTACGAGCAGTACTTC.

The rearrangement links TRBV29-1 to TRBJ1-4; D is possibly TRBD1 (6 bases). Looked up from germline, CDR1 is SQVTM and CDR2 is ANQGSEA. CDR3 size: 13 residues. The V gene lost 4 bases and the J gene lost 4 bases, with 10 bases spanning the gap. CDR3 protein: CSVGQGFNEKLFF. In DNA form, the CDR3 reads TGCAGCGTTGGTCAGGGGTTTAATGAAAAACTGTTTTTT.